This T cell receptor (beta chain) was sequenced during a study of T cells in women clearing cervical HPV infection. Overall study context: Controls gave blood once infection was undetectable; cases at lesion identification.

A word on this clone: Its antigen is not known. The read halts 3 residues ahead of the CDR3 end, with the missing end drawn from the germline J gene.

Whole-study findings and limits: Richness plus V gene abundances separated cases from controls with AUC over 0.8.

immunoSEQ multiplex PCR used an average of roughly 1,300 ng genomic DNA. TCRdb keeps only in-frame clones here, not all; method: immunoSEQ multiplex PCR. The sample data list over 45,000 clones. This CDR3 is built from 11 residues. Trimming took off 7 bases at V and 4 bases at J, with 9 bases between the two ends. Looked up from germline, CDR1 is SGHRS and CDR2 is YFSETQ. The J gene is TRBJ2-7, the V gene TRBV5-1, with a weak D call TRBD1 (5 bases). This clonotype was sampled from a woman between 18 and 75 years old with a cervical HPV16 infection that either progressed to CIN3+ or cleared (not recorded which). Sequencing input: blood buffy coat. The CDR3 loop is CASGQGYEQYF. The CDR3 DNA, read in part, is TGCGCCAGCGGTCAGGGTTACGAG.